The 29 T cell receptor beta chains listed next were all sequenced from one sample in a study of T cell changes during pregnancy in multiple sclerosis. Data came from immunoSEQ multiplex PCR; TCRdb stores just in-frame clones and leaves some out. Here the sample spans some 40,000 clones, around 90% being singletons. The sequences come from CD4+ T cells from peripheral blood mononuclear cells, collected before pregnancy. The receptors derive from a female donor with multiple sclerosis, enrolled in a pregnancy study.

The chain joins TRBV9 to TRBJ1-5; 7 bases agree with TRBD1. This CDR3 is built from 15 residues. V lost 3 bases to trimming and J lost 5 bases; unmatched junction nucleotides: 8. CDR1 is SGDLS and CDR2 is YYNGEE in the germline V gene. The CDR3 spells CASSAGPGGYQPQHF. CDR3 bases: TGTGCCAGCAGCGCCGGACCAGGGGGTTATCAGCCCCAGCATTTT.

This chain joins TRBV30 and TRBJ2-1; possible D gene TRBD2, 7 bases. CDR1 is GTSNPN and CDR2 is SVGIG in the germline V gene (reference sequence). V gave up 2 bases and J gave up 4 bases, with 15 bases separating them. The CDR3 spans 15 residues. CDR3 region: CAWSRGSGVYNEQFF. The CDR3 bases are TGTGCCTGGAGTAGGGGGAGCGGGGTGTACAATGAGCAGTTCTTC.

V is TRBV7-9 and J is TRBJ1-6, with 7 bases lining up with TRBD1. J lost 10 bases, V lost 3 bases, and 3 bases had no gene match. The CDR3 loop spans 13 amino acids. CDR1 and CDR2 from the germline V gene are SEHNR and FQNEAQ (reference sequence). CDR3 in DNA: TGTGCCAGCAGCTTCACAGGGGAATCACCCCTCCACTTT. Translating it yields CASSFTGESPLHF.

The chain uses TRBV5-4 and TRBJ2-3; 7 bases align to TRBD2. Germline CDR1 and CDR2: SGHNT and YYREEE (reference sequence). This CDR3 region has 15 residues. V shed 0 bases, J shed 4 bases, and the junction held 5 bases outside the gene matches. The CDR3 loop reads CASSLGLAWADTQYF. In DNA, the CDR3 is TGTGCCAGCAGCTTGGGACTAGCATGGGCAGATACGCAGTATTTT.

The chain uses TRBV6-1 and TRBJ1-1, with TRBD1 as a possible D gene (5 bases). Germline V gene data show CDR1 as MNHNS and CDR2 as SASEGT. The V and J ends lost 6 bases and 3 bases respectively, with 17 bases between them. The CDR3 spans 15 residues. CDR3 bases: TGTGCCAGCAGACGAGGGAGGGGTTTGGACACTGAAGCTTTCTTT. It codes for CASRRGRGLDTEAFF.

CDR3 nucleotides: TGTGCCAGCAGTTCTCTTAGAGGCACTGAAGCTTTCTTT. Translating gives CASSSLRGTEAFF. The chain employs TRBV6-5 and TRBJ1-1, with D unclear. CDR1 MNHEY and CDR2 SVGAGI come from the germline V gene. V shed 4 bases and J shed 4 bases, with 10 bases lying between them. The CDR3 totals 13 residues.

V is TRBV10-1 and J is TRBJ1-1; D might be TRBD1 (6 bases). The V gene's germline CDR1 is WNHNN and CDR2 SYGVQD (reference sequence). Between the trimmed V and J ends, which lost 6 bases and 1 base, there was a span of 12 bases. The CDR3 sequence is 14 residues long. The CDR3 coding sequence is TGCGCCAGCAGCTCCGGGACAACGAACACTGAAGCTTTCTTT. Its translation is CASSSGTTNTEAFF.

The chain joins TRBV19 to TRBJ1-1, with 7 bases lining up with TRBD1. The CDR3 totals 15 residues. With 5 bases clipped from V and 1 base from J, the junction kept 7 bases outside the gene matches. Germline CDR1 LNHDA, CDR2 SQIVND (reference sequence). CDR3 nucleotide sequence: TGTGCCAGTAGTCCCCCGGGACAGCCGAACACTGAAGCTTTCTTT. As protein: CASSPPGQPNTEAFF.

This clone has just one count. The rearrangement links TRBV5-8 to TRBJ1-4; no firm D call. The germline V and J ends were trimmed by 4 bases and 0 bases, with 7 bases remaining between them. Germline-derived CDR1 and CDR2 are SGHTS and YDEGEE. The CDR3 length is 14 residues. The CDR3 reads CASSRLATNEKLFF. Here the CDR3 DNA reads TGTGCCAGCAGCAGACTTGCAACTAATGAAAAACTGTTTTTT.

The V and J genes are TRBV7-9 and TRBJ2-7; weak D call: TRBD1 (5 bases). Trimming removed 5 bases from V and 0 bases from J, with 11 bases in between. The germline V gene has CDR1 SEHNR and CDR2 FQNEAQ (reference sequence). The CDR3 extends over 14 amino acids. For the CDR3, the DNA is TGTGCCAGCAGCCGCAGGGCCCTCTCCTACGAGCAGTACTTC. The encoded protein is CASSRRALSYEQYF. The variable domain in full, completed from reference TRBV7-9 and TRBJ2-7, reads DTGVSQNPRHKITKRGQNVTFRCDPISEHNRLYWYRQTLGQGPEFLTYFQNEAQLEKSRLLSDRFSAERPKGSFSTLEIQRTEQGDSAMYLCASSRRALSYEQYFGPGTRLTVT.

The rearrangement links TRBV7-2 to TRBJ1-2; D is uncertain. The CDR3 is 11 residues long. V was shortened by 4 bases and J by 8 bases, with 8 bases between the two germline ends. Germline CDR1 reads SGHTA; CDR2 reads FQGNSA. The CDR3 protein is CASSSLSGYTF. The CDR3 region has the DNA TGTGCCAGCAGCTCCCTGTCGGGCTACACCTTC.

As regards this clone: The junction departs from the called germline gene at one end, perhaps through a read error. CDR3 DNA: TGTGCTAGCAGCTCCGACTATCAAGGGACCCAGTACTTC. This translates into CASSSDYQGTQYF. The rearrangement joins TRBV7-7 to TRBJ2-5; D is possibly TRBD2 (5 bases). This CDR3 spans 13 amino acids. The germline V gene encodes CDR1 SSHAT and CDR2 FNYEAQ (reference sequence).

The chain has TRBV30 and TRBJ1-6, with a tentative D call TRBD1 (6 bases). The CDR3 is made up of 13 amino acids. The germline V gene has CDR1 GTSNPN and CDR2 SVGIG (reference sequence). V was trimmed by 5 bases and J by 6 bases, leaving 11 bases between them. CDR3 bases: TGTGCCTGGGGACAGAGCCTTAATTCACCCCTCCACTTT. Translation gives CAWGQSLNSPLHF.

V usage is TRBV4-1 and J usage is TRBJ1-4; D ambiguous. The germline V and J ends were trimmed by 2 bases and 8 bases, with 15 bases remaining between them. The CDR3 is made up of 15 amino acids. Looked up from germline, CDR1 is MGHRA and CDR2 is YSYEKL. The CDR3 nucleotides read TGCGCCAGCAGCCAAATAGGACTCGGCCGGGAAAAACTGTTTTTT. Translation gives CASSQIGLGREKLFF.

This clone was seen a single time. The chain joins TRBV7-2 to TRBJ2-5, with D tentatively TRBD2 (5 bases). The CDR3 totals 15 residues. V was pared by 4 bases and J by 2 bases, with 14 bases between. CDR1 and CDR2 from the germline V gene are SGHTA and FQGNSA. The CDR3 here is CASSSTLGSQETQYF. The CDR3 DNA sequence: TGTGCCAGCAGCTCCACATTGGGGAGTCAAGAGACCCAGTACTTC.

The CDR3 region is CASRKRDEQFF. The CDR3 region has the DNA TGCGCCAGCAGAAAGAGGGATGAGCAGTTCTTC. V and J are TRBV10-2 and TRBJ2-1; TRBD2 might be the D (5 bases). Germline V gives CDR1 WSHSY, CDR2 SAAADI. The germline V and J ends were trimmed by 6 bases and 8 bases, with 8 bases remaining between them. This CDR3 spans 11 amino acids.

The chain uses TRBV7-2 and TRBJ2-7; tentatively, D is TRBD1 (5 bases). With 6 bases removed from V and 2 bases from J, the gap between germline ends came to 11 bases. Germline CDR1 is SGHTA and CDR2 is FQGNSA. The CDR3 covers 13 residues. The CDR3 nucleotides read TGTGCCAGCAGTCCACAGGTGACCTACGAGCAGTACTTC. Translation: CASSPQVTYEQYF.

The chain uses TRBV15 and TRBJ1-2; possible D gene TRBD1, 5 bases. V was trimmed by 0 bases and J by 9 bases, leaving 17 bases between them. Germline V gene lookup returns CDR1 LNHNV and CDR2 YYDKDF (reference sequence). The CDR3 covers 15 residues. The CDR3 protein is CATSREGRDHPRYTF. The DNA of the CDR3 is TGTGCCACCAGCAGAGAAGGGCGGGACCATCCTCGCTACACCTTC.

V and J are TRBV28 and TRBJ2-7; possibly TRBD1 for D (7 bases). CDR1 and CDR2 (germline): MDHEN, SYDVKM. V lost 3 bases, J lost 1 base, and 25 bases lay in between. This CDR3 region has 19 residues. CDR3 amino acids: CASSFPYNLARGRSYEQYF. CDR3 nucleotide sequence: TGTGCCAGCAGTTTCCCATATAACCTAGCGAGGGGGCGGTCCTACGAGCAGTACTTC.

This chain links TRBV2 with TRBJ2-7; a weak D match, TRBD1 (5 bases). Germline V gives CDR1 SNHLY, CDR2 FYNNEI. V dropped 7 bases and J dropped 4 bases, with 11 bases sitting between them. The CDR3 has 12 residues. The CDR3 DNA is TGTGCCAGCATCAGGGAAGGTTACGAGCAGTACTTC. Its protein is CASIREGYEQYF.

V gene TRBV7-6 combines with J gene TRBJ2-1; the match to TRBD1 covers 7 bases. From germline, CDR1 is SGHVS and CDR2 FNYEAQ. The junction had 8 bases not matched to a gene; V was cut back by 5 bases and J by 7 bases. The CDR3 has 14 amino acids. This chain's CDR3 is CASSAHRDSNEQFF. The CDR3 DNA reads TGTGCCAGCAGCGCACACCGGGACAGTAATGAGCAGTTCTTC.

V and J are TRBV2 and TRBJ2-1, with 7 bases aligning to TRBD1. The V gene end was trimmed by 8 bases and the J gene end by 7 bases; junction bases not matched to a gene: 8. The V gene's germline CDR1 is SNHLY and CDR2 FYNNEI. CDR3 length: 13 amino acids. The CDR3 protein is CASGRDRINEQFF. Written as DNA, the CDR3 is TGTGCCAGCGGCCGGGACAGAATAAATGAGCAGTTCTTC.

This clone was picked up a small number of times. The chain couples TRBV11-2 to TRBJ1-1; unclear D gene. V lost 5 bases and J lost 3, with 10 bases in between. Germline V gives CDR1 SGHAT, CDR2 FQNNGV. The CDR3 spans 13 residues. CDR3 residues: CASSLSPYTEAFF. CDR3 DNA sequence: TGTGCCAGCAGCCTAAGTCCCTACACTGAAGCTTTCTTT.

The rearrangement joins TRBV5-4 to TRBJ1-2; TRBD1 matches 9 bases. The germline V gene encodes CDR1 SGHNT and CDR2 YYREEE (reference sequence). V was pared by 3 bases and J by 1 base, with 7 bases of the junction left unmatched. The CDR3 is 16 residues long. The CDR3 DNA reads as TGTGCCAGCAGCTCGCCGACAGGGGGGGATAACTATGGCTACACCTTC. This translates into CASSSPTGGDNYGYTF.

The chain combines TRBV5-1 with TRBJ2-3; perhaps TRBD1 as D (5 bases). This CDR3 region has 14 residues. Between the trimmed V and J ends, which lost 7 bases and 0 bases, there was a span of 12 bases. Germline CDR1 and CDR2: SGHRS and YFSETQ. DNA for the CDR3: TGCGCCAGCGCCCGCACAGGTAGCACAGATACGCAGTATTTT. Translated: CASARTGSTDTQYF.

CDR3 sequence: CASTDRGQNGYTF. The DNA of the CDR3 is TGTGCCAGCACGGACAGGGGGCAGAATGGCTACACCTTC. V usage is TRBV6-1 and J usage is TRBJ1-2; TRBD1 aligns across 11 bases. The ends lost 7 bases at V and 6 bases at J; junction bases unmatched: 4. Germline V gene lookup returns CDR1 MNHNS and CDR2 SASEGT. The CDR3 contains 13 residues.

V usage is TRBV27 and J usage is TRBJ1-2; D is possibly TRBD1 (6 bases). Germline V gives CDR1 MNHEY, CDR2 SMNVEV (reference sequence). V dropped 3 bases and J dropped 0 bases, with 17 bases sitting between them. This CDR3 has 17 amino acids. The CDR3 region has the DNA TGTGCCAGCAGTTTTAGCCAACAGGGAAGAACTAACTATGGCTACACCTTC. Translation: CASSFSQQGRTNYGYTF.

The chain links TRBV28 to TRBJ2-1; 8 nucleotides align to TRBD2. CDR1 is MDHEN and CDR2 is SYDVKM in the germline V gene. V lost 6 bases, J lost 4 bases, and 23 bases stayed unmatched. The CDR3 runs to 20 residues. The CDR3 loop reads CASSPRGGLRKRGFYNEQFF. CDR3 DNA: TGTGCCAGCAGCCCACGGGGGGGGTTGCGCAAGAGGGGGTTTTACAATGAGCAGTTCTTC.

V gene TRBV2 combines with J gene TRBJ1-5; D is perhaps TRBD1 (5 bases). V was pared by 6 bases and J by 3 bases, with 9 bases between. There are 13 residues in the CDR3. Germline V gene lookup returns CDR1 SNHLY and CDR2 FYNNEI. CDR3 DNA sequence: TGTGCCAGCAGCCCGGACAACAATCAGCCCCAGCATTTT. Protein product: CASSPDNNQPQHF.